The clone carrying this TCR beta chain appeared a few times. What it binds is unknown. Separate cDNA molecules each had unique molecular identifiers attached to them. TCRdb reprocessed the 5' RACE reads via MiXCR and lists one record per CDR3 protein. The sample lists tens of thousands of distinct CDR3 sequences; about 14% were seen once. These data originate in a study of early T cells in non-severe SARS-CoV-2 infection. Across the study: Sequenced material consisted of bulk RNA (from unsorted whole blood), and chains were unpaired.

Study results and limitations: VDJdb-based annotation leaned toward anti-spike CD8 responses and missed private and CD4 specificities.

This CDR3 comprises 15 residues. The germline V gene encodes CDR1 LGHDT and CDR2 YNNKEL (reference sequence). V dropped 0 bases and J dropped 6 bases, with 13 bases sitting between them. This rearrangement joins TRBV3-1 to TRBJ2-3; D uncertain. Sequencing input: whole blood. The TCR was taken from an adult who was a healthcare worker with PCR-confirmed SARS-CoV-2 infection or an uninfected control (not recorded which). The CDR3 loop reads CASSQESVPADTQYF. CDR3 DNA: TGTGCCAGCAGCCAAGAATCGGTGCCCGCCGATACGCAGTATTTT.